Sequencing of this T cell receptor (beta chain) was carried out in a study of cytomegalovirus exposure and HLA in healthy donors. Study-level findings and limits: Associated with cytomegalovirus, according to the listing, were around 160 TCR beta chains.

The CDR3 totals 14 residues. Trimming removed 6 bases from V and 7 bases from J; junction bases left unmatched: 8. CDR1 LNHDA and CDR2 SQIVND come from the germline V gene (reference sequence). In its sample, this clone was seen once. What it binds is not known. Vbeta (60) and Jbeta (13) primers were used in the PCR. TCRdb's table, derived via immunoSEQ multiplex PCR, lists solely in-frame clones and lacks some. The sample has 160,000 or so clones, 76% seen once. The chain couples TRBV19 to TRBJ2-1, with TRBD1 identical over 8 bases. Material for sequencing was PBMCs. This receptor was identified in a man in his sixties in good health and CMV-seronegative. The CDR3 DNA is TGTGCCAGTAGCCCTTGGACAGGGAAGAATGAGCAGTTCTTC. Translation: CASSPWTGKNEQFF. Full variable domain (outside the CDR3, taken from reference TRBV19 and TRBJ2-1): DGGITQSPKYLFRKEGQNVTLSCEQNLNHDAMYWYRQDPGQGLRLIYYSQIVNDFQKGDIAEGYSVSREKKESFPLTVTSAQKNPTAFYLCASSPWTGKNEQFFGPGTRLTVL.